This TCR beta chain comes out of a study of read filtering for tumor transcriptome and immune sequencing (dated by TCRdb to the early 2020s). For context, the study as a whole: The cohort had 17 male and 11 to 15 female patients with a mean age of roughly 66 years, ranging from roughly 45 to 85. By revised international staging, 8 patients were R-ISS I, 16 were R-ISS II and 7 were R-ISS III. Per sample, about 3.5 to 11 million TCR-region mapped reads were obtained with IR-seq, compared with only about 80 to 1,400 with RNA-seq. Using the same bone marrow samples, the study compared TCR repertoires obtained by targeted immune repertoire sequencing with those obtained by bulk whole-transcriptome sequencing. After DNase treatment, whole-transcriptome libraries were prepared using the TruSeq RNA Access Library Prep Kit. As a main aim, a read-filtering strategy for immune repertoire data was addressed, with the specific question being whether clonotypes supported by a single read should be removed.

Each patient had bone marrow sampled at the time of active disease. Isolation of bone marrow mononuclear cells was performed by Ficoll-Hypaque density gradient centrifugation. To remove myeloma plasma cells, the cells were labeled with CD138 magnetic microbeads on a MACS separator, and CD138-negative cells were then collected by negative selection. Flow cytometry on an Attune NxT with CD138 antibodies was used to check the purity of the isolated cells. Total RNA was extracted with TRIzol reagent and quantified with a NanoDrop spectrophotometer. For each patient, the CD138-negative bone marrow sample underwent paired RNA-seq and IR-seq. Overall results and qualifications from the work: In IR-seq, roughly four fifths of clonotypes but 3% to 4.5% of total reads were represented by single-read clonotypes, whereas in RNA-seq, around 73% of clonotypes and approximately 45% of reads were represented by single-read clonotypes. The sorted CD138-negative fraction was a mixed bone marrow immune population, not purified T cells. When single-read clonotypes were removed, the proportions of shared clonotypes in IR-seq and RNA-seq correlated more strongly. Compared with RNA-seq, IR-seq captured clonotypes at much greater depth and more reliably, and a smaller IR-seq throughput was enough to identify most of the shared clonotypes.

The CDR3 contains 11 residues, cysteine and phenylalanine counted. Only the CDR3 portion is preserved as DNA: 33 bases, with reading frame beginning at the first base. Relative to germline, V is 2 bases shorter and J is 3 bases shorter, with 5 bases between their ends. Looking up the germline V gene (reference sequence) yields CDR1 DFQATT and CDR2 SNEGSKA. TCR libraries were built from about 400 ng RNA with the Immunoverse kit, using molecular barcoded adaptors covering alpha/delta and beta/gamma chains. TCR library preparation used the same RNA that went into transcriptome sequencing. An Illumina HiSeq 4000 with 2 x 150 cycles was used to sequence the TCR libraries. For the original study's pipeline: With MiXCR, TCR reads were aligned to human V, D, J and C references and assembled into CDR3 clonotypes, with quality filtering and error correction included. The tcR package in R was used to analyze clonotype counts and gene usage diversity. Raw mapping reads were checked after the RNA-seq reads had been mapped by STAR aligner version 2.5.3a onto the human GRCh37 genome. To test how sequencing depth affected the clonotypes detected, IR-seq fastq files were randomly downsampled with Seqtk 1.3. TCRdb itself trimmed the public reads at Q25 with fastp, ran MiXCR and retained productive beta chains. Each entry merges the rows of one CDR3 protein and shows their most common DNA and genes. TCRdb, rather than the study authors, made the V and J calls. This sample is represented by tens of thousands of distinct CDR3 sequences; approximately 19% of them were singletons. The ten top clones hold 30% to 45% of the sample.

Concerning this clonotype itself: Its antigen target is currently unknown. One base away lies a much larger clone, so this may be a sequencing read error.

The sample comprised a population of CD138-negative cells sorted from bone marrow. Per the publication, the cell subset or site label means: bone marrow mononuclear cells depleted of CD138+ plasma/myeloma cells by negative magnetic selection. The V and J segments used are TRBV20-1 and TRBJ2-7, with the identity of the D gene unclear. This TCR was recovered from a donor at least 40 years old with multiple myeloma. The nucleotides read TGCAGTGCTAGAAAGGGCTACGAGCAGTACTTC. Protein translation: CSARKGYEQYF.